This T cell receptor beta chain was found in a study of shared clonotypes between healthy human individuals (dated by TCRdb to the early 2020s). Regarding the study in general: The cohort comprised a couple of women and a few men aged 18 to 49 years. For each donor, CD4 naive and CD4 memory were each run on three plates, CD8 naive on two plates, and CD8 memory on one plate. To estimate repertoire size and how much clonotypes are shared between individuals, the study performed deep sequencing of blood TCR repertoires from 4 to 6 healthy adults. Each donor's leukapheresis produced roughly between roughly 0.9 and 8.9 billion PBMCs. Different laboratories and diverse techniques were used to prepare libraries and sequence TCR repertoires, to increase sequencing depth and limit assay-specific biases. General findings and caveats noted by the study authors: Based on pairwise subsampling, the degree of clonotype sharing among donors was expected to be affected by sequencing depth. Because the study included only a small number of donors, the genetic and exposure-history diversity represented was limited. Higher generation probabilities were observed for clonotypes shared by all four sorted-subset donors than for non-shared clonotypes. Sampling was limited to blood, and TCR repertoires in tissue likely differ from TCR repertoires in blood. Larger estimated clonotype richness was generally found for naive subsets than for memory subsets. Roughly 5% of naive CD4, roughly 3.5% of naive CD8, 2.3% of memory CD4, and less than 0.45% of memory CD8 clonotypes were shared across a few donors. Rarefaction of sorted-subset datasets indicated incomplete sequencing despite the large sequencing depth.

For the CD8 naive samples, CD45RO-negative cells were positively selected for CCR7, yielding a CD45RA+CCR7+ population from which TemRA cells were excluded. Donors were healthy HIV-negative adults with no recently reported acute infections or vaccinations. All donors were Caucasian adults living in Nashville, Tennessee, USA. Blood was obtained by leukapheresis, after which PBMCs were separated by Ficoll-Histopaque density gradient centrifugation and cryopreserved in liquid nitrogen vapor phase. Purity and quantity of every magnetically sorted T cell population were checked by analytical flow cytometry. Genomic DNA was isolated from each sorted fraction and quantified by UV absorbance on a Nanodrop 2000c. Turning to this clone: Its antigen is unknown. No base quality values were provided; no much bigger clone lies one nucleotide off.

The germline V gene sets CDR1 to MNHNS and CDR2 to SASEGT. Trimming removed 3 bases from V and 4 bases from J, leaving 12 bases between the germline ends. The CDR3 numbers 14 residues from cysteine through phenylalanine. CDR3 DNA only is kept here, 42 bases in frame from base 1. Using the deep immunoSEQ assay, TCR CDR3 regions were amplified from genomic DNA by multiplex PCR. For each cell subset, the extracted genomic DNA was distributed evenly across all wells of several immunoSEQ 96-well plates, and each plate served as one replicate. Each replicate PCR for sorted subsets received around 200 ng genomic DNA, equal to tens of thousands of T cell genomes. The purified libraries were quantified using a Qubit 3.0 fluorometer, sized with a Bioanalyzer 2100, and then quantified again using the KAPA Library Quantification kit. A separate single-read 150-cycle Illumina NextSeq 550 flow cell was used to sequence each immunoSEQ 96-well plate. On the authors' methods: Because the immunoSEQ output held only junctional sequences and lacked quality scores, the filtering could not match the filtering applied to full-length reads. Sequences were annotated with PyIR, a Python wrapper for IgBLAST v1.9, and V/J genes and CDR3 were assigned using IMGT germline references. Reads were removed for weak V/J assignments (E-value above 1e-6), missing CDR3, stop codons, out-of-frame junctions, or ambiguous translated residues. V3J clonotypes were defined by identical inferred V gene, J gene, and CDR3 amino acid sequence. Percentage overlap between repertoires was calculated by dividing the number of shared unique clonotypes by the size of the smaller repertoire. RTK rarefaction, the Chao1 estimator, and Recon v2.1 estimates of unobserved clonotypes were used to assess repertoire richness. For all TCRbeta clonotypes obtained by the gDNA method from a handful of donors, generation probabilities were computed with OLGA. This immuneACCESS table, as held by TCRdb, lists in-frame sequences with V and J called but not all clones. Of the missing ones, under half trace to an unresolved V gene in checked studies; the others have no known cause. V, J and clone size were drawn from that table, and D and trimming were deduced from the DNA. Here the sample has some 2.1 million clones; about 95% occur a single time. The leading ten clones occupy 0.85% to 1.2% of the sample.

Sequences were obtained from naive CD8+ T cells sorted from blood. In light of the paper, this sample's cell subset or site label describes: CD45RA+CCR7+. This TCR was sampled from a man younger than 35 in good health. The chain uses TRBV6-1 and TRBJ1-1; the D gene is not confidently resolved. The CDR3 corresponds to CASSEPWPGTEAFF. In nucleotides, the sequence is TGTGCCAGCAGTGAGCCCTGGCCGGGCACTGAAGCTTTCTTT.